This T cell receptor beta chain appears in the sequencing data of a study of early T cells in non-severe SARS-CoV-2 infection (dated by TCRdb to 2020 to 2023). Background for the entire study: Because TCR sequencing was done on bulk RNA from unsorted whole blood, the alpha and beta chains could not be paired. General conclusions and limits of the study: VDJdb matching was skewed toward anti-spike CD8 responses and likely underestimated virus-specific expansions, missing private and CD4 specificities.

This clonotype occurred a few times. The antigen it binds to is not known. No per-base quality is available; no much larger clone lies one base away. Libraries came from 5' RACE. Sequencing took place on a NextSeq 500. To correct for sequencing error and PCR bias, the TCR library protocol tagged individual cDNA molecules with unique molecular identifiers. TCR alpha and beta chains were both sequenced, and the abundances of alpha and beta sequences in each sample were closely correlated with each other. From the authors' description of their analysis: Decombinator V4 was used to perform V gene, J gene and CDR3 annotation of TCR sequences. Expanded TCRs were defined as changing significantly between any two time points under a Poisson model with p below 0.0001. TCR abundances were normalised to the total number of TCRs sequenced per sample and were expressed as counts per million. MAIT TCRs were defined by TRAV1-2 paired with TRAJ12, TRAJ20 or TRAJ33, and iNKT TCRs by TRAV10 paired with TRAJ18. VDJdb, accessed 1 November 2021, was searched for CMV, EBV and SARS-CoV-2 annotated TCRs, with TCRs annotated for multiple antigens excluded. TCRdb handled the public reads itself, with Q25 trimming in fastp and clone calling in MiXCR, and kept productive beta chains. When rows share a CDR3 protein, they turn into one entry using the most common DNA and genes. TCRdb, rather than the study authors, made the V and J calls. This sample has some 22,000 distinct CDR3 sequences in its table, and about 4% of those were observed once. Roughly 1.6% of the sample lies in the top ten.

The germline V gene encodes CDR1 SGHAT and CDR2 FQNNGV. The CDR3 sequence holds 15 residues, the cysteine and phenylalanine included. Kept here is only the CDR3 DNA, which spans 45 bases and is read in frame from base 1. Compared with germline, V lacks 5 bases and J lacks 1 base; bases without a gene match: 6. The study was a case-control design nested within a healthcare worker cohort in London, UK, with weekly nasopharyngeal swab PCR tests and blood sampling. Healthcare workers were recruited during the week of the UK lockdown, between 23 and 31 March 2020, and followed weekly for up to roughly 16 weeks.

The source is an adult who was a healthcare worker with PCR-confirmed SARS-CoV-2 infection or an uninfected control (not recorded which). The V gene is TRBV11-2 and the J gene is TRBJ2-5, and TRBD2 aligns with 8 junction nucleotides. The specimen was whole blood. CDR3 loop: CASSLLGTSQETQYF. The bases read TGTGCCAGCAGCCTACTTGGGACTAGCCAAGAGACCCAGTACTTC.